One and the same sample provided the 27 T cell receptor beta chains below, sequenced in a study of blood T cells in healthy people across ages. A second PCR, run for about 7 to 11 cycles, used a sample-barcoded 5' primer plus a J-beta primer mix. TCRdb called the 5' RACE reads again in MiXCR, with one record for every CDR3 protein. The sample carries 600,000 to 850,000 distinct CDR3 sequences, 20% to 25% recorded once. This same sample was also part of a study on T cells of mothers and their children.

Material: blood. The source of these receptors is a boy aged 5-17 years in good health.

This clonotype appeared a few times. The J gene is TRBJ2-7, the V gene TRBV20-1; TRBD2 aligns across 10 bases. Trimming removed 3 bases from V and 7 bases from J; junction bases left unmatched: 6. The CDR3 spans 13 residues. Germline-derived CDR1 and CDR2 are DFQATT and SNEGSKA (reference sequence). CDR3 region: CSASLAGVGEQYF. CDR3 nucleotides: TGCAGTGCTAGTCTAGCGGGAGTGGGGGAGCAGTACTTC.

The table lists this clonotype with a few counts. The rearrangement uses TRBV28 and TRBJ1-4, with TRBD1 matching 9 bases. Trimming cost V 5 bases and J 7 bases; bases outside gene matches: 8. Germline V gene sequence: CDR1 MDHEN, CDR2 SYDVKM. There are 15 residues in the CDR3. The CDR3 sequence is CASSLPGQGLEKLFF. The CDR3, as DNA: TGTGCCAGCAGTCTACCGGGACAGGGACTTGAAAAACTGTTTTTT.

This clonotype was counted between two and nine times. V gene TRBV11-2 combines with J gene TRBJ2-5, with 7 bases lining up with TRBD2. The CDR3 extends over 15 amino acids. The V gene end was trimmed by 5 bases and the J gene end by 11 bases; junction bases not matched to a gene: 17. Germline CDR1 reads SGHAT; CDR2 reads FQNNGV. This CDR3 reads CASSGAGLPTREQYF. The CDR3 DNA reads as TGTGCCAGCAGCGGCGCGGGACTTCCCACGCGGGAGCAGTACTTC.

In its sample, this clonotype was seen a few times. The J gene is TRBJ2-5, the V gene TRBV6-6, with D perhaps assigned TRBD1 or TRBD2 (6 bases each). Between the trimmed V and J ends, which lost 5 bases and 14 bases, there was a span of 15 bases. The germline V gene encodes CDR1 MNHNY and CDR2 SVGAGI (reference sequence). This CDR3 has 11 residues. Here the CDR3 DNA reads TGTGCCAGCAGTCCGAGGGGGGCCCTTTACTTC. This codes for CASSPRGALYF.

The J gene is TRBJ1-1, the V gene TRBV7-6; no reliable D call. There are 14 residues in the CDR3. Trimming removed 4 bases at V and 0 bases at J, with 9 bases between. Per germline, CDR1 SGHVS and CDR2 FNYEAQ. The CDR3: CASSSDILNTEAFF. The CDR3 bases are TGTGCCAGCAGCTCTGACATCCTGAACACTGAAGCTTTCTTT.

This clonotype has only a few counts. The V call is TRBV12-3 or TRBV12-4, the J call TRBJ1-2; no clear D gene. Trimming cost V 3 bases and J 5 bases, with 7 bases left between them. The CDR3 extends over 12 amino acids. DNA of the CDR3: TGTGCCAGCAGTTTTGGGGAATATGGCTACACCTTC. This translates into CASSFGEYGYTF.

This clonotype was recorded a few times. The chain is built from TRBV18 and TRBJ1-1; D unresolved. The V end was cut by 3 bases, the J end by 8 bases, with 16 bases between. Per germline, CDR1 KGHSH and CDR2 LQKENI. The CDR3 is 14 amino acids. CDR3 sequence: CASSPAIGKAEAFF. DNA for the CDR3: TGTGCCAGCTCACCTGCAATAGGGAAGGCCGAAGCTTTCTTT.

CDR3 loop: CASSVRGSTDTQYF. CDR3 in DNA: TGTGCCAGCAGCGTCCGGGGGAGCACAGATACGCAGTATTTT. The chain links TRBV9 to TRBJ2-3, with D perhaps TRBD2 (6 bases). Germline V gene data show CDR1 as SGDLS and CDR2 as YYNGEE. V gave up 2 bases and J gave up 0 bases, with 7 bases separating them. This CDR3 contains 14 residues.

The sample holds many counts of this clonotype. The CDR3 DNA reads as TGTGCCAGCAGCCTGGGGACAGGGAGGACCGGGGAGCTGTTTTTT. Protein product: CASSLGTGRTGELFF. The chain links TRBV12-3 or TRBV12-4 to TRBJ2-2, with 9 bases identical to TRBD1. The CDR3 is 15 amino acids. Germline trimming cut 6 bases from V and 5 bases from J; bases unmatched to any gene: 7.

This clonotype was seen a handful of times. The CDR3 nucleotides read TGCAGCGCTCCGACAGGTCCGAACACCGGGGAGCTGTTTTTT. It is translated as CSAPTGPNTGELFF. This sequence joins TRBV29-1 and TRBJ2-2, with D possibly TRBD1 on 6 matching bases. Germline assignment: CDR1 SQVTM and CDR2 ANQGSEA. Trimming left V 7 bases short and J 0 bases short, with 12 bases between. The length of the CDR3 is 14 residues.

In nucleotides, the CDR3 is TGTGCCATCAGTGACAGTCAGGGGGTCACAGATACGCAGTATTTT. It is translated as CAISDSQGVTDTQYF. The chain links TRBV10-3 to TRBJ2-3; 7 bases are shared with TRBD1. The CDR3 contains 15 residues. CDR1 and CDR2 (germline): ENHRY, SYGVKD. V dropped 3 bases and J dropped 2; count of bases not matched to a gene: 5.

Points on this clonotype: One end of the junction is discordant with germline, which a read error may explain. The DNA for the CDR3 is TGTGCCAGCAGCGAGTCTAGGGGTCACACTAAAGCTTTCTTT. Encoded protein: CASSESRGHTKAFF. J is TRBJ1-1 and V is TRBV2; a possible D gene is TRBD1 (5 bases). The CDR3 has 14 amino acids. The germline gives CDR1 SNHLY, CDR2 FYNNEI.

This clonotype was detected only a few times. CDR3 amino acids: CASSVGFADTQYF. DNA of the CDR3: TGTGCCAGCAGCGTAGGGTTTGCAGATACGCAGTATTTT. J is TRBJ2-3 and V is TRBV9; D uncertain. Trimming took off 0 bases at V and 4 bases at J, with 6 bases between the two ends. Per the germline V gene, CDR1 is SGDLS and CDR2 is YYNGEE. The CDR3 extends over 13 amino acids.

This clonotype was seen only a few times. V gene TRBV12-3 or TRBV12-4 combines with J gene TRBJ1-2, with TRBD1 as a possible D gene (6 bases). This CDR3 comprises 11 residues. V was cut by 5 bases and J by 10 bases, with 11 bases left in between. The CDR3 loop is CASSLRDIYTF. CDR3 coding DNA: TGTGCCAGCAGTCTGAGGGACATCTACACCTTC.

This clonotype has more than one count but fewer than ten. V and J are TRBV12-3 or TRBV12-4 and TRBJ2-5; no clear D gene. Trimming left V 7 bases short and J 3 bases short, with 12 bases between. This CDR3 region has 13 residues. The CDR3 sequence: CASTLLGKETQYF. Here the CDR3 DNA reads TGTGCCAGCACCCTGCTCGGCAAAGAGACCCAGTACTTC.

This clonotype was seen a handful of times. Since the CDR3 does not end with the conserved phenylalanine or tryptophan, this likely comes from a read error. This rearrangement joins TRBV5-1 to TRBJ1-1; tentative D call: TRBD1 (6 bases). V lost 5 bases to trimming and J lost 5 bases, with 13 bases between them. This CDR3 is 13 amino acids long. CDR1 is SGHRS and CDR2 is YFSETQ in the germline V gene. As DNA, the CDR3 is TGCGCCAGCAGAGCACAGGGTACAACTGAAGCTTTCCTT. It yields the protein CASRAQGTTEAFL.

This clonotype was detected a few times. This chain joins TRBV10-3 and TRBJ2-1; D remains unclear. CDR1 is ENHRY, CDR2 SYGVKD, per germline. The CDR3 has 15 residues. Trimming shortened V by 5 bases and J by 2 bases, and 13 bases separated the two germline ends. CDR3 residues: CAISSAGPAYNEQFF. CDR3 DNA sequence: TGTGCCATCAGTTCCGCCGGGCCGGCCTACAATGAGCAGTTCTTC.

This clonotype was observed many times. V gene TRBV9 combines with J gene TRBJ2-1, with 9 bases matching TRBD2. Germline CDR1 reads SGDLS; CDR2 reads YYNGEE. The CDR3 loop spans 18 amino acids. The V segment lost 4 bases and the J segment 3 bases; nucleotides outside the gene matches: 14. Written as DNA, the CDR3 is TGTGCCAGCAGCCCCACCGGGACTAGCTTTGGTGTCTACAATGAGCAGTTCTTC. This sequence encodes CASSPTGTSFGVYNEQFF. Full variable domain (missing parts from reference TRBV9 and TRBJ2-1): DSGVTQTPKHLITATGQRVTLRCSPRSGDLSVYWYQQSLDQGLQFLIQYYNGEERAKGNILERFSAQQFPDLHSELNLSSLELGDSALYFCASSPTGTSFGVYNEQFFGPGTRLTVL.

This clonotype was counted between two and nine times. This rearrangement joins TRBV7-9 to TRBJ2-5; possible D gene TRBD2, 6 bases. The CDR3 is 15 amino acids. Germline V gene lookup returns CDR1 SEHNR and CDR2 FQNEAQ (reference sequence). Trimming stripped 1 base from V and 0 bases from J, with 9 bases between. CDR3 residues: CASSLGPGDQETQYF. The CDR3 bases are TGTGCCAGCAGCTTAGGTCCGGGAGACCAAGAGACCCAGTACTTC.

In its sample, this clonotype was seen a few times. Because it lacks the conserved phenylalanine or tryptophan at the end, this CDR3 is likely a read error. The J gene is TRBJ1-4, the V gene TRBV4-1; 10 bases agree with TRBD1. Germline V lookup: CDR1 MGHRA, CDR2 YSYEKL. The V gene end was trimmed by 0 bases and the J gene end by 8 bases; junction bases not matched to a gene: 3. The CDR3 sequence is 15 residues long. The CDR3 DNA sequence: TGCGCCAGCAGCCAAGACGGGACAGGGGACGAAAAACTGTTTGTT. It is translated as CASSQDGTGDEKLFV.

Here the CDR3 reads CASSMSGTAYEQYF. In DNA form, the CDR3 reads TGCGCCAGCAGCATGTCCGGGACAGCCTACGAGCAGTACTTC. This chain uses TRBV5-1 with TRBJ2-5; 7 nucleotides line up with TRBD1. The DNA end is more similar to TRBJ2-7, so the J call may be wrong. This CDR3 comprises 14 residues. Germline values: CDR1 SGHRS, CDR2 YFSETQ.

This clonotype was counted a few times. This chain links TRBV15 with TRBJ2-7; D is perhaps TRBD2 (6 bases). The V and J ends lost 8 bases and 3 bases respectively, with 14 bases between them. This CDR3 contains 13 residues. Germline V CDR1 and CDR2: LNHNV, YYDKDF (reference sequence). Written as DNA, the CDR3 is TGTGCCACCGGCGGCGGGGCCCACTACGAGCAGTACTTC. Translating it yields CATGGGAHYEQYF.

V and J are TRBV3-1 and TRBJ2-5; TRBD1 aligns across 9 bases. Germline loops: CDR1 LGHDT, CDR2 YNNKEL (reference sequence). CDR3 length equals 14 residues. The trim removed 3 bases at V and 5 bases at J, leaving 4 bases unmatched. Here the CDR3 reads CASSQDRGWETQYF. The CDR3 nucleotides read TGTGCCAGCAGCCAGGACAGGGGTTGGGAGACCCAGTACTTC.

In its sample, this clonotype was seen a few times. DNA for the CDR3: TGTGCCAGCAGTCCAACCGGGACAGGGCGTGCAGATACGCAGTATTTT. It codes for CASSPTGTGRADTQYF. V usage is TRBV27 and J usage is TRBJ2-3; TRBD1 agrees at 9 bases. The CDR3 contains 16 residues. Germline V gene lookup returns CDR1 MNHEY and CDR2 SMNVEV (reference sequence). The V segment lost 5 bases and the J segment 4 bases; nucleotides outside the gene matches: 10.

Only one count was recorded for this clonotype. The rearrangement joins TRBV20-1 to TRBJ2-7, with a weak D call TRBD1 (6 bases). Germline CDR1 reads DFQATT; CDR2 reads SNEGSKA (reference sequence). Trimming took off 0 bases at V and 3 bases at J, with 21 bases between the two ends. The CDR3 is 17 residues long. As DNA, the CDR3 is TGCAGTGCTAGAGATTCATACCGGGACACAAATATCTACGAGCAGTACTTC. Translating gives CSARDSYRDTNIYEQYF.

V and J are TRBV9 and TRBJ2-3; tentatively, D is TRBD1 (5 bases). The length of the CDR3 is 14 residues. The V gene lost 5 bases and the J gene lost 0 bases, with 10 bases spanning the gap. CDR1 is SGDLS and CDR2 is YYNGEE in the germline V gene. The DNA for the CDR3 is TGTGCCAGCAGTGACAGATCTAGCACAGATACGCAGTATTTT. It specifies CASSDRSSTDTQYF.

This clonotype was observed a few times. The genes are TRBV6-1 and TRBJ1-5; 7 bases map to TRBD1. V was pared by 3 bases and J by 3 bases, with 8 bases of the junction left unmatched. The CDR3 sequence is 16 residues long. Germline CDR1 is MNHNS and CDR2 is SASEGT. DNA for the CDR3: TGTGCCAGCAGTGACAGGGGGAATCGGTTCAATCAGCCCCAGCATTTT. Translating gives CASSDRGNRFNQPQHF.